This TCR beta chain was found in a study of technical replicates of blood from a handful of donors. Assay: immunoSEQ multiplex PCR; the TCRdb copy retains only in-frame clones and omits some. The sample holds about 14,000 clones; 80% to 90% are singletons and the top ten take around 11%. Trimming removed 3 bases at V and 8 bases at J, with 12 bases between. The CDR3 extends over 13 amino acids. The V gene's germline CDR1 is MRHNA and CDR2 SNTAGT. Sequenced material: PBMCs. This receptor was obtained from a human donor in good health. The chain combines TRBV6-4 with TRBJ2-3; D might be TRBD2 (6 bases). The CDR3 sequence is CASSEEGAGTQYF. The CDR3 region has the DNA TGTGCCAGCAGTGAAGAGGGAGCGGGTACGCAGTATTTT.